The 10 T cell receptor beta chains below come from one sample, sequenced in a study of T cells in Graves' hyperthyroidism and ophthalmopathy (dated by TCRdb to 2018 to 2020). The receptor library was made with multiplex PCR. Instrument on record: Illumina HiSeq 2000. Amplification of TCR beta CDR3 regions was carried out from RNA transcripts. The first round of RT-PCR for the TCR CDR3 was performed with the HTBI primer set and the Qiagen OneStep RT-PCR kit. TCRdb passed the public sequencing reads through fastp at Q25 and MiXCR, retaining productive beta sequences. Identical CDR3 proteins give one entry, which carries the most common genes and DNA. Within this sample are 550,000 to 650,000 distinct CDR3 sequences, with about 15% of them counted one time only. The ten most abundant clones make up more than 5% of the sample. The sample comprised blood. The receptors were sampled from a woman in her 30s with Graves' hyperthyroidism that later progressed to Graves' ophthalmopathy.

The table lists this clonotype with many counts. The rearrangement joins TRBV12-5 to TRBJ2-1; D tentatively fits TRBD1 or TRBD2 (6 bases each). The CDR3 is 16 residues long. CDR1 and CDR2 (germline): LGHNT, FRNRAP. Deletions cut 0 bases from V and 7 bases from J, with 16 bases between. The CDR3 DNA follows: TGTGCTAGTGGTTTGGTACGCCCGGGGGCGAAGAATGAGCAGTTCTTC. Protein product: CASGLVRPGAKNEQFF.

This clonotype was observed many times. This rearrangement joins TRBV28 to TRBJ2-5; D might be TRBD2 (5 bases). This CDR3 contains 13 residues. The germline V gene has CDR1 MDHEN and CDR2 SYDVKM. V dropped 8 bases and J dropped 9 bases, with 19 bases sitting between them. The DNA for the CDR3 is TGTGCCAGCTGGCGGCCCAGCCAAGCGGCCCAGTACTTC. Amino acid sequence: CASWRPSQAAQYF.

V is TRBV18 and J is TRBJ2-5, with TRBD2 as a possible D gene (6 bases). This CDR3 contains 16 residues. The V end was cut by 6 bases, the J end by 5 bases, with 22 bases between. Germline-derived CDR1 and CDR2 are KGHSH and LQKENI. The CDR3 region has the DNA TGTGCCAGCTCGCGCCTCGGAGGGGCGGGTAGCGAGACCCAGTACTTC. As protein: CASSRLGGAGSETQYF.

This clonotype has a handful of counts. One junction end disagrees with the germline gene, perhaps due to a read error. The rearrangement uses TRBV7-8 and TRBJ2-1; D may be TRBD2 (7 bases). The CDR3 totals 18 residues. Germline-derived CDR1 and CDR2 are SGHVS and FQNEAQ. The CDR3 sequence: CASSLRPEGEGLYNEQLF. As DNA, the CDR3 is TGTGCCAGCAGCTTACGGCCTGAGGGGGAGGGCCTCTACAATGAGCAGCTCTTC.

V is TRBV4-3 and J is TRBJ2-1, with TRBD2 matching 10 bases. The CDR3 totals 15 residues. CDR1 and CDR2 from the germline V gene are LGHNA and YSLEER. The J segment lost 6 bases and the V segment lost 0 bases, leaving 2 bases of the junction unmatched. The CDR3 bases are TGCGCCAGCAGCCAAGAACTAGCGGGAATCAATGAGCAGTTCTTC. Translation: CASSQELAGINEQFF.

Concerning this clonotype itself: This sequence may be a read error, since a much larger clone differs from it by one base. The rearrangement uses TRBV20-1 and TRBJ1-5, with 7 bases aligning to TRBD1. V shed 5 bases, J shed 0 bases, and the junction held 13 bases outside the gene matches. Germline CDR1 and CDR2: DFQATT and SNEGSKA (reference sequence). The length of the CDR3 is 17 residues. The CDR3: CSAGAGMTGYSNQPQHF. The CDR3 DNA sequence: TGCAGTGCTGGGGCTGGGATGACAGGGTATAGCAATCAGCCCCAGCATTTT.

In this sample, this clonotype turned up many times. The rearrangement joins TRBV28 to TRBJ1-2; D is unclear. The ends were cut back, 4 bases at V and 4 bases at J, with 7 bases in the middle. The CDR3 consists of 12 residues. CDR1 and CDR2 from the germline V gene are MDHEN and SYDVKM. CDR3 loop: CASSSDFYGYTF. CDR3 sequence (DNA): TGTGCCAGCAGTTCGGACTTCTATGGCTACACCTTC.

This clonotype was seen many times. V and J are TRBV20-1 and TRBJ2-7, with a weak D call TRBD2 (6 bases). Trimming pared 1 base from V and 1 base from J, leaving 8 bases between. The CDR3 contains 13 residues. Germline V lookup: CDR1 DFQATT, CDR2 SNEGSKA (reference sequence). CDR3 loop: CSARGGLSYEQYF. The CDR3 bases are TGCAGTGCTAGAGGGGGACTGTCCTACGAGCAGTACTTC.

This clonotype came up a few times. J is TRBJ2-7 and V is TRBV15, with TRBD1 matching over 9 bases. The trim removed 5 bases at V and 3 bases at J, leaving 11 bases unmatched. Per the germline V gene, CDR1 is LNHNV and CDR2 is YYDKDF (reference sequence). CDR3 size: 16 residues. The CDR3 coding sequence is TGTGCCACCAGCGCCGAACTGACAGGGGGTTACTACGAGCAGTACTTC. Translation: CATSAELTGGYYEQYF.

This clonotype was detected a few times. J is TRBJ2-3 and V is TRBV29-1, with 9 bases aligning to TRBD2. V lost 5 bases, J lost 5 bases, and 8 bases stayed unmatched. Germline CDR1 and CDR2: SQVTM and ANQGSEA. This CDR3 comprises 14 residues. CDR3 in DNA: TGCAGCGTTACGCTAGCGGGGACATTAGATACGCAGTATTTT. Protein: CSVTLAGTLDTQYF.